This TCR beta chain was captured by sequencing in a study of T cells in lung cancer brain metastases (dated by TCRdb to the late 2010s). With respect to the entire study: Seventeen of the 20 patients had a history of tobacco use, with a median of roughly 42 pack-years. A median interval of 348 days was observed between acquisition of the primary and brain metastasis specimens. A cohort of 20 patients was included, from whom around 40 specimens were contributed, with one primary lung lesion and one brain metastasis obtained from each patient. About 90% of the roughly 20 patients received no interval therapy between primary and metastasis resection. The study compared TCR beta CDR3 repertoires of fully resected primary non-small cell lung cancers with those of paired brain metastases. The average DNA integrity number was about 4 in both primary and metastatic specimens, and the two sites did not differ significantly. The median age of the patients at first diagnosis was around 59 years, and the group included roughly 9 males and 11 to 12 females.

Each sample received between about 2 and 5.5 ug of genomic DNA as input, and paired samples received equal DNA input. TCR beta libraries were built with the immunoSEQ hsTCRbeta Kit using multiplexed V and J gene primers in two PCR steps. Pooled libraries with positive and negative controls were sequenced on an Illumina MiSeq using a 100-cycle paired-end protocol. Per the authors' processing: Raw data were processed by the immunoSEQ vendor into normalized, annotated TCR beta repertoire reports. Richness was counted as unique clones by nucleotide sequence, and total richness was extrapolated with the iChao1 and Efron-Thisted estimators. To characterize and compare the paired lesions, the analysis used Pielou's evenness, Simpson's index, the proportional abundance of the top-ten clones, and the Morisita overlap index. TCRdb took this table from immuneACCESS and kept in-frame rearrangements with V and J called. Such tables lack part of the clones; where checked against another copy, unresolved V genes explain under half of the gap, and the rest is unexplained. V and J calls and clone size come straight from that table; D and trimming were deduced from the DNA. This sample holds fewer than 5,500 clones; roughly 90% were observed only once. The top ten hold over 5.5% of the sample.

Turning to this clone: Its specific antigen is unknown. No much larger clonotype is one base removed from it; base qualities were not supplied.

Patients had resection either for delayed recurrence of a solitary brain metastasis or for synchronous oligometastatic disease. To avoid including cancers other than NSCLC, any patient with a history of multiple malignancies was excluded. Tumor areas were macrodissected from roughly five deparaffinized about 10 um unstained sections, using marked H&E slides as a guide. All specimens were formalin-fixed and paraffin-embedded (FFPE). Genomic DNA was extracted using the AllPrep DNA/RNA FFPE Kit. Study-level results and caveats: DNA fragmentation in FFPE samples may have prevented retrieval of the complete infiltrating T cell repertoire. Most clones were specific to a single lesion, and paired lesions overlapped only to a limited degree (mean Morisita index around 0.25). Brain metastases contained significantly fewer unique productive clones than the paired primaries (median approximately 1,500 versus 4,300). A significantly larger repertoire fraction was made up by the ten most abundant clones in brain metastases than in primaries, which was suggestive of clonal expansion. The study could not control for the effects of preoperative corticosteroids on T cell infiltration in brain metastases.

The sequenced sample consisted of tumor tissue from the primary lung tumor. What the cell subset or site label conveys for this sample: primary lung cancer lesion. The clonotype comes from a woman between 45 and 60 years old with non-small cell lung cancer.

The CDR3 region: CASSPPQFF. The nucleotides read TGTGCCAGCAGCCCGCCGCAGTTCTTC. This chain joins TRBV6-6 to TRBJ2-1; confidence is insufficient to name the D gene. The CDR3 holds 9 amino acids from the cysteine to the phenylalanine. The entry retains the CDR3 DNA only, 27 bases that are in frame from base 1. The germline V gene (reference sequence) sets CDR1 to MNHNY and CDR2 to SVGAGI. Trimming takes 6 bases from V and 12 bases from J, and the germline ends sit 6 bases apart.